This T cell receptor beta chain appears in the sequencing data of a study of blood T cell repertoires in COVID-19. The data were produced by immunoSEQ multiplex PCR, yet TCRdb's version contains in-frame clones alone and is incomplete. This table holds a few hundred thousand clones, roughly 88% found once. The CDR3 length is 15 residues. Germline CDR1 and CDR2: SGDLS and YYNGEE. J lost 2 bases, V lost 2 bases, and 4 bases had no gene match. The material sequenced was peripheral blood. The receptor's source is a man aged 18 to 30 with active or convalescent COVID-19. The rearrangement links TRBV9 to TRBJ2-1; 7 bases agree with TRBD2. Here the CDR3 DNA reads TGTGCCAGCAGCGTCGCCGGGACTACCTACAATGAGCAGTTCTTC. Residues: CASSVAGTTYNEQFF.